These 28 T cell receptor beta chains were sequenced from one sample in a study of response to subunit inactivated influenza vaccine. Using its own MiXCR run on the RT-PCR reads, TCRdb lists one record per CDR3 protein. The repertoire holds about 540,000 distinct CDR3 sequences, with around 21% as singletons. These data were likewise used in another study, on T cells expressing NK-cell markers. This second study says: Scientists made TCR beta cDNA using 5'RACE template switching with UMIs.

This specimen was CD4+ T cells sorted from PBMCs, taken about 12 days after vaccination. All receptors come from a man in his forties or fifties who received an inactivated influenza vaccine.

This clonotype was found a few times. J is TRBJ2-1 and V is TRBV20-1; D unresolved. Trimming pared 6 bases from V and 8 bases from J, leaving 14 bases between. This CDR3 contains 12 residues. Germline-derived CDR1 and CDR2 are DFQATT and SNEGSKA (reference sequence). Here the CDR3 DNA reads TGCAGTGCCCCTCCGGTGGATGATGAGCAGTTCTTC. Translated: CSAPPVDDEQFF.

The chain uses TRBV4-1 and TRBJ1-1, with D maybe TRBD1 (5 bases). The germline V gene has CDR1 MGHRA and CDR2 YSYEKL. Trimming stripped 0 bases from V and 1 base from J, with 12 bases between. The CDR3 extends over 16 amino acids. CDR3 region: CASSQDRWQGNTEAFF. The CDR3 DNA is TGCGCCAGCAGCCAAGATCGTTGGCAGGGGAACACTGAAGCTTTCTTT.

This clonotype was recorded a few times. V gene TRBV3-1 combines with J gene TRBJ1-5; D uncertain. The CDR3 sequence is 15 residues long. Germline loops: CDR1 LGHDT, CDR2 YNNKEL (reference sequence). Trimming left V 4 bases short and J 7 bases short, with 17 bases between. This CDR3 reads CASSPTLGVGQPQHF. DNA for the CDR3: TGTGCCAGCAGCCCAACCCTCGGGGTGGGGCAGCCCCAGCATTTT.

The chain recombines TRBV7-2 with TRBJ2-7; 9 bases align to TRBD1. Germline V gene data show CDR1 as SGHTA and CDR2 as FQGNSA. V was pared by 5 bases and J by 5 bases, with 7 bases of the junction left unmatched. The CDR3 runs to 14 residues. The CDR3 here is CASSPRTGAHEQYF. The CDR3 DNA follows: TGTGCCAGCAGCCCACGGACAGGGGCCCACGAGCAGTACTTC.

J is TRBJ2-7 and V is TRBV6-1; 8 bases match TRBD1. This CDR3 has 17 amino acids. Trimming removed 8 bases from V and 2 bases from J; junction bases left unmatched: 17. Looked up from germline, CDR1 is MNHNS and CDR2 is SASEGT. CDR3 sequence (DNA): TGTGCCAGCTCAAAACGTGGGGGACAGGTTACTACCTACGAGCAGTACTTC. This codes for CASSKRGGQVTTYEQYF.

The V gene is TRBV6-5, the J gene TRBJ2-5; either TRBD1 or TRBD2 may supply D (5 bases each). The ends were cut back, 5 bases at V and 4 bases at J, with 14 bases in the middle. CDR3 length equals 14 residues. CDR1 is MNHEY and CDR2 is SVGAGI in the germline V gene. CDR3 nucleotide sequence: TGTGCCAGCAGTACCCGAGGGGAAGCAGAGACCCAGTACTTC. Its protein is CASSTRGEAETQYF.

This clonotype has only a few counts. Here the CDR3 DNA reads TGTGCCTGGAGTGGAGCGGGAGGGACAGATACGCAGTATTTT. Translated: CAWSGAGGTDTQYF. The V call is TRBV30, the J call TRBJ2-3; TRBD2 matches 10 bases. V was pared by 1 base and J by 3 bases, with 1 base of the junction left unmatched. This CDR3 is 14 amino acids long. Germline CDR1 is GTSNPN and CDR2 is SVGIG (reference sequence). Based on the CDR3 plus reference TRBV30 and TRBJ2-3, the full variable domain is SQTIHQWPATLVQPVGSPLSLECTVEGTSNPNLYWYRQAAGRGLQLLFYSVGIGQISSEVPQNLSASRPQDRQFILSSKKLLLSDSGFYLCAWSGAGGTDTQYFGPGTRLTVL.

This clonotype has at least ten counts. The V and J genes are TRBV7-2 and TRBJ2-7; D ambiguous. Looked up from germline, CDR1 is SGHTA and CDR2 is FQGNSA. This CDR3 spans 13 amino acids. V was pared by 6 bases and J by 6 bases, with 15 bases between. DNA of the CDR3: TGTGCCAGCAGTCTGGGTCCTGGTGGCGAGCAGTACTTC. Amino acid sequence: CASSLGPGGEQYF.

The chain joins TRBV11-2 to TRBJ2-3; D unclear. The CDR3 extends over 16 amino acids. Deletions cut 1 base from V and 1 base from J, with 12 bases between. CDR1 and CDR2 (germline): SGHAT, FQNNGV. In DNA, the CDR3 is TGTGCCAGCAGCTTAGCTTCCTTCGGCGGCACAGATACGCAGTATTTT. It is translated as CASSLASFGGTDTQYF.

This clonotype was seen only a few times. CDR3 amino acids: CASSLMAGGPSSGTNTDTQYF. The CDR3 DNA is TGTGCCAGCAGCTTAATGGCAGGCGGGCCTTCTAGCGGGACGAACACAGATACGCAGTATTTT. V is TRBV7-6 and J is TRBJ2-3; TRBD2 matches at 9 bases. This CDR3 is 21 amino acids long. The germline V gene encodes CDR1 SGHVS and CDR2 FNYEAQ. V lost 2 bases to trimming and J lost 2 bases; unmatched junction nucleotides: 20.

This clonotype was recorded a few times. The V and J genes are TRBV3-1 and TRBJ2-5, with D unclear. V gave up 7 bases and J gave up 5 bases, with 11 bases separating them. CDR3 length equals 12 residues. Germline V gene lookup returns CDR1 LGHDT and CDR2 YNNKEL (reference sequence). The DNA of the CDR3 is TGTGCCAGCAAGAATAGTCGGGAGACCCAGTACTTC. This gives the protein CASKNSRETQYF.

The chain couples TRBV20-1 to TRBJ2-7; 9 bases agree with TRBD1. Germline V lookup: CDR1 DFQATT, CDR2 SNEGSKA (reference sequence). This CDR3 comprises 13 residues. Trimming cost V 3 bases and J 4 bases; bases outside gene matches: 4. The CDR3 spells CSASLGTGYEQYF. DNA for the CDR3: TGCAGTGCTAGTCTCGGGACAGGGTACGAGCAGTACTTC.

This clonotype was detected a few times. V is TRBV11-1 and J is TRBJ2-1; 10 nucleotides line up with TRBD1. Germline V gene lookup returns CDR1 SGHAT and CDR2 FQDESV (reference sequence). This CDR3 comprises 18 residues. V trimming: 2 bases; J trimming: 1 base; junction bases outside the gene matches: 8. CDR3 amino acids: CASSLRWDRGRSYNEQFF. CDR3 DNA: TGTGCCAGCAGCTTACGGTGGGACAGGGGCCGTTCCTACAATGAGCAGTTCTTC.

This rearrangement joins TRBV12-5 to TRBJ2-5; D is undetermined. This CDR3 comprises 15 residues. Trimming pared 0 bases from V and 5 bases from J, leaving 13 bases between. CDR1 and CDR2 (germline): LGHNT, FRNRAP. The CDR3 here is CASGLVGRFKETQYF. CDR3 bases: TGTGCTAGTGGTTTGGTAGGCCGGTTTAAGGAGACCCAGTACTTC.

This clonotype was detected only a few times. The CDR3 region has the DNA TGTGCCAGCAGCTCCCCTGGGCAGTCCAATGAGCAGTTCTTC. Translation gives CASSSPGQSNEQFF. The rearrangement links TRBV11-3 to TRBJ2-1; D is ambiguous. Trimming pared 4 bases from V and 6 bases from J, leaving 13 bases between. The CDR3 has 14 amino acids. CDR1 is SGHNT and CDR2 is YENEEA in the germline V gene.

This clonotype was detected only a few times. This rearrangement joins TRBV4-2 to TRBJ2-5, with D possibly called TRBD1 or TRBD2 (6 bases each). The V end was cut by 1 base, the J end by 5 bases, with 14 bases between. Germline V lookup: CDR1 LGHNA, CDR2 YNFKEQ. The length of the CDR3 is 15 residues. CDR3 sequence (DNA): TGTGCCAGCAGCCAAGGTCGACGGGGGCCGGAGACCCAGTACTTC. It yields the protein CASSQGRRGPETQYF.

CDR3 in amino acids: CASSQDPGGYNEQFF. DNA of the CDR3: TGTGCCAGCAGCCAAGATCCGGGGGGATACAATGAGCAGTTCTTC. The V call is TRBV4-2, the J call TRBJ2-1; 7 bases match TRBD2. CDR3 size: 15 residues. The junction had 3 bases not matched to a gene; V was cut back by 0 bases and J by 4 bases. Germline V lookup: CDR1 LGHNA, CDR2 YNFKEQ.

The genes are TRBV20-1 and TRBJ1-2, with D unclear. Trimming stripped 0 bases from V and 3 bases from J, with 8 bases between. This CDR3 is built from 13 residues. Germline V gives CDR1 DFQATT, CDR2 SNEGSKA (reference sequence). This chain's CDR3 is CSARDERDYGYTF. In DNA, the CDR3 is TGCAGTGCTAGAGATGAACGGGACTATGGCTACACCTTC.

The table lists this clonotype with a few counts. This chain links TRBV18 with TRBJ2-7, with 9 bases matching TRBD2. V lost 3 bases and J lost 2; bases outside the gene matches: 5. The length of the CDR3 is 15 residues. The germline V gene has CDR1 KGHSH and CDR2 LQKENI. The CDR3 DNA follows: TGTGCCAGCTCACCTATTAGCGGGAGCACCTACGAGCAGTACTTC. This gives the protein CASSPISGSTYEQYF.

The chain has TRBV7-2 and TRBJ2-1, with 7 nucleotides matching TRBD2. The CDR3 totals 15 residues. The trim removed 3 bases at V and 4 bases at J, leaving 6 bases unmatched. CDR1 is SGHTA, CDR2 FQGNSA, per germline. The CDR3 sequence: CASSFLAEAYNEQFF. CDR3 nucleotide sequence: TGTGCCAGCAGCTTTCTAGCGGAGGCTTACAATGAGCAGTTCTTC.

This chain connects TRBV5-1 to TRBJ2-5; D possibly uses TRBD1 or TRBD2 (7 bases each). Per germline, CDR1 SGHRS and CDR2 YFSETQ. V shed 1 base and J shed 5 bases, with 12 bases lying between them. The CDR3 has 14 residues. The CDR3: CASSLFQGGETQYF. The CDR3 DNA sequence: TGCGCCAGCAGCTTGTTCCAGGGGGGGGAGACCCAGTACTTC.

This clonotype was detected ten times or more. V gene TRBV5-1 combines with J gene TRBJ2-7, with TRBD2 identical over 10 bases. After removal of 5 bases from V and 3 bases from J, the junction contained 8 bases not matched to a gene. The CDR3 totals 15 residues. From germline, CDR1 is SGHRS and CDR2 YFSETQ. CDR3 amino acids: CASSLTSGPVYEQYF. In DNA form, the CDR3 reads TGCGCCAGCAGTTTGACTAGCGGGCCAGTCTACGAGCAGTACTTC.

The rearrangement links TRBV20-1 to TRBJ2-7; D remains ambiguous. The CDR3 length is 11 residues. V gave up 1 base and J gave up 4 bases, with 5 bases separating them. Germline values: CDR1 DFQATT, CDR2 SNEGSKA (reference sequence). The CDR3 region is CSARAKYEQYF. CDR3 sequence (DNA): TGCAGTGCTAGAGCTAAATACGAGCAGTACTTC.

This clonotype turned up a few times. The chain joins TRBV6-1 to TRBJ2-3; D is possibly TRBD2 (5 bases). CDR1 and CDR2 from the germline V gene are MNHNS and SASEGT. The CDR3 is 13 amino acids. Between the trimmed V and J ends, which lost 2 bases and 3 bases, there was a span of 6 bases. This CDR3 is CASSETGTDTQYF. As DNA, the CDR3 is TGTGCCAGCAGTGAAACGGGGACAGATACGCAGTATTTT.

The V call is TRBV5-5, the J call TRBJ2-5; 11 nucleotides match TRBD2. The CDR3 extends over 16 amino acids. Trimming cost V 4 bases and J 2 bases; bases outside gene matches: 7. Germline-derived CDR1 and CDR2 are SGHKS and YYEKEE (reference sequence). CDR3 DNA: TGTGCCAGCAGCCCGGGAAGACTAGCGGGGCAAGAGACCCAGTACTTC. Translating gives CASSPGRLAGQETQYF.

Comment on this clonotype: Relative to the germline gene, one junction end is altered; a read error may explain this. CDR3 sequence reads: CGVYRDRETQYF. In DNA, the CDR3 is TGCGGCGTTTACCGGGACAGGGAGACCCAGTACTTC. The chain links TRBV29-1 to TRBJ2-5; 8 positions match TRBD1. The CDR3 contains 12 residues. Germline assignment: CDR1 SQVTM and CDR2 ANQGSEA.

J is TRBJ1-5 and V is TRBV7-8, with 10 bases aligning to TRBD1. Germline trimming cut 5 bases from V and 1 base from J; bases unmatched to any gene: 5. This CDR3 has 16 amino acids. Germline-derived CDR1 and CDR2 are SGHVS and FQNEAQ. CDR3 in amino acids: CASSAGTGVSNQPQHF. The DNA of the CDR3 is TGTGCCAGCAGCGCTGGGACAGGGGTGAGCAATCAGCCCCAGCATTTT. The full variable domain, with the rest looked up from reference TRBV7-8 and TRBJ1-5, is GAGVSQSPRYKVAKRGQDVALRCDPISGHVSLFWYQQALGQGPEFLTYFQNEAQLDKSGLPSDRFFAERPEGSVSTLKIQRTQQEDSAVYLCASSAGTGVSNQPQHFGDGTRLSIL.

The CDR3 loop is CASSRDRGGDEQYF. The CDR3 DNA follows: TGTGCCAGCAGTCGGGACAGGGGGGGCGATGAGCAGTACTTC. The gene calls are TRBV6-1 and TRBJ2-1; 11 bases line up with TRBD1. The better agreement between TRBJ2-7 and the DNA end casts doubt on the J call. Germline loops: CDR1 MNHNS, CDR2 SASEGT. The CDR3 is made up of 14 amino acids.